This is a list of T cell receptor beta chains from one sample in a study of blood T cell repertoires in COVID-19. TCRdb keeps only in-frame clones here, not all; method: immunoSEQ multiplex PCR. The data show roughly 180,000 clones, over 70% seen once. Sequenced material: PBMCs or T cells enriched from blood (not recorded which). Receptors originate from a woman aged 40 to 50 with acute COVID-19. Both conserved end residues are part of each CDR3. D genes are given only for firm matches. Only some rows state a clone size, as once, few, many or a class for expanded clones.

CDR3 DNA: TGTGCCAGCAGCTTGGACAGTGGGTACTATGGCTACACCTTC
CDR3 protein: CASSLDSGYYGYTF
D gene: .
clone size: .
V gene: TRBV7-9
J gene: TRBJ1-2

CDR3 DNA: TGTGCCAGCAGTTGGGGGACTAGCGGGACTTCTACCAATGAGCAGTTCTTC
CDR3 protein: CASSWGTSGTSTNEQFF
D gene: TRBD2
clone size: .
V gene: TRBV5-6
J gene: TRBJ2-1

CDR3 DNA: TGCGCCAGCAGTGCCGCCGGGGGGACTGAAGCTTTCTTT
CDR3 protein: CASSAAGGTEAFF
D gene: .
clone size: .
V gene: TRBV10-1
J gene: TRBJ1-1

CDR3 DNA: TGTGCCAGCAGCGTAGCCCCCGACAGCACTGAAGCTTTCTTT
CDR3 protein: CASSVAPDSTEAFF
D gene: .
clone size: .
V gene: TRBV9
J gene: TRBJ1-1

CDR3 DNA: TGTGCCAGCAGGCCTTCGGAACGACTACAAGAAAAACTGTTTTTT
CDR3 protein: CASRPSERLQEKLFF
D gene: .
clone size: .
V gene: TRBV2
J gene: TRBJ1-4

CDR3 DNA: TGCGCCAGCAGCCAAGATGGCCAGGGGGACTATGGCTACACCTTC
CDR3 protein: CASSQDGQGDYGYTF
D gene: TRBD1
clone size: .
V gene: TRBV4-1
J gene: TRBJ1-2

CDR3 DNA: TGTGCCAGCGTGGGGACTCGCTCCTACGAGCAGTACTTC
CDR3 protein: CASVGTRSYEQYF
D gene: .
clone size: .
V gene: TRBV3-1/TRBV3-2
J gene: TRBJ2-7

CDR3 DNA: TGTGCCAGCAGCTTACCCCCGGCGGGTGAGCAGTTCTTC
CDR3 protein: CASSLPPAGEQFF
D gene: .
clone size: .
V gene: TRBV7-3
J gene: TRBJ2-1

CDR3 DNA: TGTGCCAGCTCGCCCGAACAGGGGAGAAGGGAGACCCAGTACTTC
CDR3 protein: CASSPEQGRRETQYF
D gene: TRBD1
clone size: once
V gene: TRBV18
J gene: TRBJ2-5

CDR3 DNA: TGTGCCAGCGAGCGGGCAGGACCCCCAGATACGCAGTATTTT
CDR3 protein: CASERAGPPDTQYF
D gene: .
clone size: .
V gene: TRBV11-3
J gene: TRBJ2-3

CDR3 DNA: TGTGCCAGCAGCTTGGCAGGGGCAGCGATGAACACTGAAGCTTTCTTT
CDR3 protein: CASSLAGAAMNTEAFF
D gene: .
clone size: once
V gene: TRBV5-4
J gene: TRBJ1-1

CDR3 DNA: TGCGCCAGCAGCCCCCAATTGACAGGGGGCCTGATCTATGGCTACACCTTC
CDR3 protein: CASSPQLTGGLIYGYTF
D gene: TRBD1
clone size: .
V gene: TRBV4-1
J gene: TRBJ1-2

CDR3 DNA: TGTGCCAGCAGCGATACAGGGGTCAGCTCCTACGAGCAGTACTTC
CDR3 protein: CASSDTGVSSYEQYF
D gene: TRBD1
clone size: .
V gene: TRBV7-9
J gene: TRBJ2-7

CDR3 DNA: TGTGCCATCAGTGAGTCCGGGGGTAGCCAAGAGACCCAGTACTTC
CDR3 protein: CAISESGGSQETQYF
D gene: .
clone size: .
V gene: TRBV10-3
J gene: TRBJ2-5

CDR3 DNA: TGTGCCAGCAGCCCCTGGACAGGGACTTATGATGACTATGGCTACACCTTC
CDR3 protein: CASSPWTGTYDDYGYTF
D gene: TRBD1
clone size: .
V gene: TRBV7-3
J gene: TRBJ1-2

CDR3 DNA: TGTGCCATCAGGGGGCAGGGGGACCAGCCCCAGCATTTT
CDR3 protein: CAIRGQGDQPQHF
D gene: TRBD1
clone size: .
V gene: TRBV10-3
J gene: TRBJ1-5

CDR3 DNA: TGTGCCAGCAGTTACGGGCGGGAGCTGATAGATACGCAGTATTTT
CDR3 protein: CASSYGRELIDTQYF
D gene: TRBD2
clone size: .
V gene: TRBV6-5
J gene: TRBJ2-3

CDR3 DNA: TGTGCCAGCAACCTCGACGGGAGAGATACGCAGTATTTT
CDR3 protein: CASNLDGRDTQYF
D gene: .
clone size: once
V gene: TRBV7-9
J gene: TRBJ2-3

CDR3 DNA: TGTGCCAGCAGCTTGAAGCCCCGAGGTGGACTCATGGACTACGAGCAGTACTTC
CDR3 protein: CASSLKPRGGLMDYEQYF
D gene: .
clone size: once
V gene: TRBV5-4
J gene: TRBJ2-7

CDR3 DNA: TGCGCCACTAGGAACACCGGGGAGCTGTTTTTT
CDR3 protein: CATRNTGELFF
D gene: .
clone size: .
V gene: TRBV5-1
J gene: TRBJ2-2

CDR3 DNA: TGTGCCAGCAGCTTGGGACAGGTCGGGTACGAGCAGTACTTC
CDR3 protein: CASSLGQVGYEQYF
D gene: TRBD1
clone size: .
V gene: TRBV11-2
J gene: TRBJ2-7

CDR3 DNA: TGTGCCAGCAGTTATAGTACAGGGGTTGGAAACACCATATATTTT
CDR3 protein: CASSYSTGVGNTIYF
D gene: TRBD1
clone size: .
V gene: TRBV6-5
J gene: TRBJ1-3

CDR3 DNA: TGTGCCATCAGGGGGGGGACAGGGACCTATGGCTACACCTTC
CDR3 protein: CAIRGGTGTYGYTF
D gene: TRBD1
clone size: few
V gene: TRBV10-3
J gene: TRBJ1-2

CDR3 DNA: TGTGCCAGCAGAGAAGGGACTGGATATGGCTACACCTTC
CDR3 protein: CASREGTGYGYTF
D gene: .
clone size: .
V gene: TRBV27
J gene: TRBJ1-2

CDR3 DNA: TGCGCCAGCAGCTGGCGAGGGACTGAAGCTTTCTTT
CDR3 protein: CASSWRGTEAFF
D gene: .
clone size: .
V gene: TRBV5-1
J gene: TRBJ1-1

CDR3 DNA: TGTGCCAGCAGCCGAGACATGGATGAGCAGTTCTTC
CDR3 protein: CASSRDMDEQFF
D gene: .
clone size: .
V gene: TRBV11-3
J gene: TRBJ2-1

CDR3 DNA: TGTGCCAGCAGTGAAGGACAGGGGCGAACTGAAGCTTTCTTT
CDR3 protein: CASSEGQGRTEAFF
D gene: TRBD1
clone size: .
V gene: TRBV2
J gene: TRBJ1-1

CDR3 DNA: TGTGCCAGCAGCTTACATAAGCGAGGCACCGGGGAGCTGTTTTTT
CDR3 protein: CASSLHKRGTGELFF
D gene: .
clone size: .
V gene: TRBV7-3
J gene: TRBJ2-2

CDR3 DNA: TGTGCCAGCAGTTTAAACAGGGACGAGTACGAGCAGTACTTC
CDR3 protein: CASSLNRDEYEQYF
D gene: .
clone size: .
V gene: TRBV27
J gene: TRBJ2-7

CDR3 DNA: TGTGCCACCCGAACCGGGACTAGCGATCCCGGGGAGCTGTTTTTT
CDR3 protein: CATRTGTSDPGELFF
D gene: TRBD2
clone size: few
V gene: TRBV15
J gene: TRBJ2-2

CDR3 DNA: TGTGCCAGCAACCAAGGCGGACAGTATAGTTCACCCCTCCACTTT
CDR3 protein: CASNQGGQYSSPLHF
D gene: .
clone size: .
V gene: TRBV7-2
J gene: TRBJ1-6

CDR3 DNA: TGTGCCAGCAGCTCGCTAGCGGAAGATACGCAGTATTTT
CDR3 protein: CASSSLAEDTQYF
D gene: TRBD2
clone size: .
V gene: TRBV11-2
J gene: TRBJ2-3

CDR3 DNA: TGTGCCAGCAGTAGCGACGGAAGATATGGCTACACCTTC
CDR3 protein: CASSSDGRYGYTF
D gene: .
clone size: .
V gene: TRBV12-3/TRBV12-4
J gene: TRBJ1-2

CDR3 DNA: TGTGCCAGCAGTGAACCTGGGTACGGGACACCACTAGCGGCCTCCTACAATGAGCAGTTCTTC
CDR3 protein: CASSEPGYGTPLAASYNEQFF
D gene: TRBD2
clone size: .
V gene: TRBV2
J gene: TRBJ2-1

CDR3 DNA: TGCGCCAGCAGCTTGGGGCGGGACAGCTCCTACAATGAGCAGTTCTTC
CDR3 protein: CASSLGRDSSYNEQFF
D gene: .
clone size: .
V gene: TRBV5-1
J gene: TRBJ2-1

CDR3 DNA: TGTGCCAGCAGGGGACTAGCGGCATACAATGAGCAGTTCTTC
CDR3 protein: CASRGLAAYNEQFF
D gene: TRBD2
clone size: .
V gene: TRBV6-5
J gene: TRBJ2-1

CDR3 DNA: TGTGCCAGCAGCATAATAGCGGGAGGTGAGACCCAGTACTTC
CDR3 protein: CASSIIAGGETQYF
D gene: TRBD2
clone size: .
V gene: TRBV7-9
J gene: TRBJ2-5

CDR3 DNA: TGTGCCAGCCAGGGGGTATTTGGAAACACCATATATTTT
CDR3 protein: CASQGVFGNTIYF
D gene: TRBD1
clone size: .
V gene: TRBV6-5
J gene: TRBJ1-3

CDR3 DNA: TGTGCCAGCTCACCGTTGACAGGGTCGAACACTGAAGCTTTCTTT
CDR3 protein: CASSPLTGSNTEAFF
D gene: TRBD1
clone size: .
V gene: TRBV18
J gene: TRBJ1-1

CDR3 DNA: TGTGCCAGCAGCGTAGGTCCAGCGGGGAGAACTTACCAAGAGACCCAGTACTTC
CDR3 protein: CASSVGPAGRTYQETQYF
D gene: TRBD2
clone size: .
V gene: TRBV9
J gene: TRBJ2-5

CDR3 DNA: TGCGCCAGCAGTGCCCCCGATTGTGGACAGGGGGCTTCAAAAAGGTCTGGAAACACCATATATTTT
CDR3 protein: CASSAPDCGQGASKRSGNTIYF
D gene: TRBD1
clone size: once
V gene: TRBV10-1
J gene: TRBJ1-3

CDR3 DNA: TGCGCCAGCAGTGAATTACTAGCGGGAGTTGTTTACGAGCAGTACTTC
CDR3 protein: CASSELLAGVVYEQYF
D gene: TRBD2
clone size: .
V gene: TRBV10-2
J gene: TRBJ2-7

CDR3 DNA: TGTGCCAGCAGCTTGAGGGGACAGATCTATAATTCACCCCTCCACTTT
CDR3 protein: CASSLRGQIYNSPLHF
D gene: TRBD1
clone size: .
V gene: TRBV5-5
J gene: TRBJ1-6

CDR3 DNA: TGTGCCTGGACAACAGGCTACGAGCAGTACTTC
CDR3 protein: CAWTTGYEQYF
D gene: .
clone size: .
V gene: TRBV30
J gene: TRBJ2-7

CDR3 DNA: TGTGCAACCCATCTCGGGGGGACAGGGAACACTGAAGCTTTCTTT
CDR3 protein: CATHLGGTGNTEAFF
D gene: TRBD1
clone size: .
V gene: TRBV11-2
J gene: TRBJ1-1

CDR3 DNA: TGTGCCAGCAGTGACCCGGACAGAAGACAGGGGACCACTGAAGCTTTCTTT
CDR3 protein: CASSDPDRRQGTTEAFF
D gene: TRBD1
clone size: .
V gene: TRBV6-4
J gene: TRBJ1-1

CDR3 DNA: TGTGCCAGCAGCTTGGCGGGGTCGTATTTCAATGAGCAGTTCTTC
CDR3 protein: CASSLAGSYFNEQFF
D gene: .
clone size: .
V gene: TRBV5-6
J gene: TRBJ2-1

CDR3 DNA: TGTGCCAGCAGCTCTACCGGGACAGGGCCCGGGGAGCAGTACTTC
CDR3 protein: CASSSTGTGPGEQYF
D gene: TRBD1
clone size: .
V gene: TRBV28
J gene: TRBJ2-7

CDR3 DNA: TGTGCCAGCAGTAGAACAGGGAGTCACTATGGCTACACCTTC
CDR3 protein: CASSRTGSHYGYTF
D gene: .
clone size: .
V gene: TRBV6-5
J gene: TRBJ1-2

CDR3 DNA: TGTGCCAGCAGTGCCCGGGAAAACTATGGCTACACCTTC
CDR3 protein: CASSARENYGYTF
D gene: .
clone size: .
V gene: TRBV2
J gene: TRBJ1-2